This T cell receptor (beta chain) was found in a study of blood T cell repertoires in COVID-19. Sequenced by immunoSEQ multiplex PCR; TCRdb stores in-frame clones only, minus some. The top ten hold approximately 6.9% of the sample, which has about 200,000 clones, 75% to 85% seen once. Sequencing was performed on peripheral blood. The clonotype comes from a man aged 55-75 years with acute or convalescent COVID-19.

The CDR3 bases are TGCGCCAGCAGACTCACGAACACCGGGGAGCTGTTTTTT. This gives the protein CASRLTNTGELFF. J is TRBJ2-2 and V is TRBV5-1, with D unresolved. Germline-derived CDR1 and CDR2 are SGHRS and YFSETQ. The V and J ends lost 5 bases and 0 bases respectively, with 5 bases between them. This CDR3 comprises 13 residues.